The 32 T cell receptor beta chains in this list originate from one sample, sequenced in a study of PD-L1 blockade in urothelial cancer. TCRdb's copy holds only in-frame clones and misses some; the assay was immunoSEQ multiplex PCR. The sample shows 38,000 or so clones, around four fifths of them seen only once. The time point: pretreatment peripheral blood. Source: PBMCs, taken around atezolizumab (anti-PD-L1) treatment. Receptors were obtained from a man older than 75 with urothelial cancer.

The chain recombines TRBV5-1 with TRBJ2-7; 9 nucleotides align to TRBD1. Germline assignment: CDR1 SGHRS and CDR2 YFSETQ. V was clipped by 4 bases and J by 5 bases; unmatched bases: 7. CDR3 size: 14 residues. The CDR3 loop reads CASSVGQGSHEQYF. In nucleotides, the CDR3 is TGCGCCAGCAGCGTGGGACAGGGAAGCCACGAGCAGTACTTC.

This chain links TRBV25-1 with TRBJ1-1; the D is unclear. Trimming left V 3 bases short and J 5 bases short, with 10 bases between. This CDR3 has 13 residues. Germline assignment: CDR1 MGHDK and CDR2 SYGVNS. In nucleotides, the CDR3 is TGTGCCAGCAGTGAGTTTGGTCGGACTGAAGCTTTCTTT. Amino acid sequence: CASSEFGRTEAFF. Together with reference TRBV25-1 and TRBJ1-1, the CDR3 gives the full variable domain: EADIYQTPRYLVIGTGKKITLECSQTMGHDKMYWYQQDPGMELHLIHYSYGVNSTEKGDLSSESTVSRIRTEHFPLTLESARPSHTSQYLCASSEFGRTEAFFGQGTRLTVV.

The rearrangement uses TRBV19 and TRBJ2-7, with D possibly TRBD1 on 6 matching bases. V lost 1 base to trimming and J lost 3 bases, with 13 bases between them. This CDR3 is 15 amino acids long. Germline V gene lookup returns CDR1 LNHDA and CDR2 SQIVND (reference sequence). The CDR3 loop is CASSIGGLALYEQYF. The CDR3 coding sequence is TGTGCCAGTAGTATAGGGGGGCTTGCCCTCTACGAGCAGTACTTC.

V is TRBV4-3 and J is TRBJ1-4; 7 nucleotides agree with TRBD1. Trimming took 1 base from V and 3 from J; bases not matched to a gene: 2. The CDR3 is made up of 15 amino acids. Germline assignment: CDR1 LGHNA and CDR2 YSLEER. In DNA form, the CDR3 reads TGCGCCAGCAGCCAAGTACAGGGGTCTAATGAAAAACTGTTTTTT. Translation gives CASSQVQGSNEKLFF.

The V and J genes are TRBV6-5 and TRBJ1-5; D may be TRBD1 (6 bases). The CDR3 covers 15 residues. Germline V gives CDR1 MNHEY, CDR2 SVGAGI. V lost 0 bases and J lost 1, with 7 bases in between. CDR3 bases: TGTGCCAGCAGTTACTCTCAGGGGAGCAATCAGCCCCAGCATTTT. Its translation is CASSYSQGSNQPQHF.

The chain links TRBV27 to TRBJ2-7; D gene uncertain. This CDR3 has 13 amino acids. Per germline, CDR1 MNHEY and CDR2 SMNVEV (reference sequence). Trimming pared 3 bases from V and 5 bases from J, leaving 11 bases between. CDR3: CASSLAVRDEQYF. The CDR3 nucleotides are TGTGCCAGCAGTTTGGCGGTCCGGGACGAGCAGTACTTC.

The chain joins TRBV28 to TRBJ1-4; D is uncertain. The ends were cut back, 10 bases at V and 13 bases at J, with 13 bases in the middle. This CDR3 contains 10 residues. CDR1 is MDHEN and CDR2 is SYDVKM in the germline V gene. The CDR3 is CATGDGRLFF. The CDR3 nucleotides are TGTGCCACCGGCGACGGGAGACTGTTTTTT.

This chain uses TRBV19 with TRBJ1-2, with D perhaps TRBD1 (5 bases). Germline V gene data show CDR1 as LNHDA and CDR2 as SQIVND (reference sequence). This CDR3 comprises 13 residues. V lost 4 bases and J 6 bases, leaving 12 bases between the germline ends. Written as DNA, the CDR3 is TGTGCCAGTAGTAGTCGGGCAGGGAATGGCTACACCTTC. This codes for CASSSRAGNGYTF.

CDR3 coding DNA: TGCAGCGGGGAAGGCGGGAAAGGGTACAATGAGCAGTTCTTC. This sequence encodes CSGEGGKGYNEQFF. The rearrangement links TRBV29-1 to TRBJ2-1; a weak D match, TRBD2 (6 bases). V was clipped by 7 bases and J by 4 bases, with 17 bases between them. The CDR3 has 14 amino acids. Germline assignment: CDR1 SQVTM and CDR2 ANQGSEA.

CDR3 sequence (DNA): TGTGCCAGCAGGACTCACTTAGCGGGAGTGCGCTACGAGCAGTACTTC. Translated, it gives CASRTHLAGVRYEQYF. The chain couples TRBV27 to TRBJ2-7; 9 positions agree with TRBD2. J was trimmed by 3 bases and V by 6 bases; bases with no gene match: 12. The CDR3 has 16 residues. The germline CDR1 and CDR2 sequences are MNHEY and SMNVEV (reference sequence).

The gene calls are TRBV11-2 and TRBJ2-7; TRBD1 aligns across 9 bases. V was pared by 2 bases and J by 5 bases, with 4 bases of the junction left unmatched. The CDR3 is 14 amino acids. The V gene's germline CDR1 is SGHAT and CDR2 FQNNGV. In nucleotides, the CDR3 is TGTGCCAGCAGCTTATCCGGACAGGGGAACGAGCAGTACTTC. Translated, it gives CASSLSGQGNEQYF.

This chain connects TRBV9 to TRBJ2-2, with D possibly being TRBD1 (6 bases). From germline, CDR1 is SGDLS and CDR2 YYNGEE. The CDR3 totals 15 residues. V was cut by 4 bases and J by 4 bases, with 14 bases left in between. The DNA of the CDR3 is TGTGCCAGCAGCCCCCGGACAGTCTCCACCGGGGAGCTGTTTTTT. This sequence encodes CASSPRTVSTGELFF.

This clone occurred once. The V call is TRBV7-2, the J call TRBJ2-1; 10 bases agree with TRBD1. Unmatched junction bases numbered 7, after V lost 7 bases and J lost 10 bases. This CDR3 comprises 13 residues. The germline V gene has CDR1 SGHTA and CDR2 FQGNSA. The CDR3 sequence is CASKGQGPQEQFF. The CDR3 nucleotides are TGTGCCAGCAAGGGACAGGGGCCGCAGGAGCAGTTCTTC.

This chain links TRBV5-1 with TRBJ2-2; 8 bases are a match to TRBD2. The CDR3 consists of 17 residues. Germline V lookup: CDR1 SGHRS, CDR2 YFSETQ. V lost 2 bases and J lost 7; bases outside the gene matches: 13. The CDR3 nucleotides read TGCGCCAGCAGCTTTAATCCCTCGACTAGCGCGAGCGGGGAGCTGTTTTTT. It encodes CASSFNPSTSASGELFF.

The V call is TRBV28, the J call TRBJ2-6; D call uncertain. V was clipped by 8 bases and J by 3 bases, with 5 bases between them. The CDR3 spans 12 residues. Germline CDR1 MDHEN, CDR2 SYDVKM. The DNA for the CDR3 is TGTGCCAGCCGGAGTGGGGCCAACGTCCTGACTTTC. It translates to CASRSGANVLTF.

For the CDR3, the DNA is TGTGCCAGCAGCTCGTCGTTTTTCGATGAGCAGTTCTTC. Translated: CASSSSFFDEQFF. The chain recombines TRBV7-2 with TRBJ2-1; D uncertain. In germline, CDR1 is SGHTA, CDR2 FQGNSA. CDR3 length: 13 residues. Trimming shortened V by 4 bases and J by 8 bases, and 12 bases separated the two germline ends.

In this sample, this clone turned up once. This chain uses TRBV11-2 with TRBJ1-1; the D gene is possibly TRBD1 (6 bases). The CDR3 contains 15 residues. Germline lookup yields CDR1 SGHAT and CDR2 FQNNGV. V was cut by 5 bases and J by 0 bases, with 13 bases left in between. CDR3 loop: CASSVTGQMNTEAFF. CDR3 sequence (DNA): TGTGCCAGCAGCGTAACCGGACAGATGAACACTGAAGCTTTCTTT.

V and J are TRBV10-3 and TRBJ2-2; 10 bases are shared with TRBD2. Germline CDR1 ENHRY, CDR2 SYGVKD. The CDR3 covers 16 residues. V lost 3 bases, J lost 2 bases, and 3 bases stayed unmatched. CDR3 nucleotides: TGTGCCATCAGTGACGCTAGCGGGAGTAACACCGGGGAGCTGTTTTTT. It yields the protein CAISDASGSNTGELFF.

The J gene is TRBJ2-1, the V gene TRBV7-9; TRBD2 matches 9 bases. J was trimmed by 0 bases and V by 3 bases; bases with no gene match: 0. CDR3 length: 15 residues. CDR1 is SEHNR and CDR2 is FQNEAQ in the germline V gene (reference sequence). Here the CDR3 DNA reads TGTGCCAGCAGCTTTAGCGGGAGCTCCTACAATGAGCAGTTCTTC. Translation: CASSFSGSSYNEQFF.

This clone was observed a handful of times. This chain joins TRBV9 and TRBJ1-5, with D hard to call. In germline, CDR1 is SGDLS, CDR2 YYNGEE. The CDR3 has 12 amino acids. V lost 7 bases, J lost 7 bases, and 12 bases lay in between. The CDR3 nucleotides are TGTGCCAGCGGAGGGTGGCGACAGCCCCAGCATTTT. This codes for CASGGWRQPQHF. Drawing the rest from reference TRBV9 and TRBJ1-5, the complete variable domain is DSGVTQTPKHLITATGQRVTLRCSPRSGDLSVYWYQQSLDQGLQFLIQYYNGEERAKGNILERFSAQQFPDLHSELNLSSLELGDSALYFCASGGWRQPQHFGDGTRLSIL.

V and J are TRBV19 and TRBJ2-3, with 7 nucleotides matching TRBD1. This CDR3 comprises 13 residues. Germline V lookup: CDR1 LNHDA, CDR2 SQIVND (reference sequence). The V segment lost 6 bases and the J segment 4 bases; nucleotides outside the gene matches: 4. CDR3 region: CASSDQGADTQYF. Written as DNA, the CDR3 is TGTGCCAGTAGCGATCAGGGGGCAGATACGCAGTATTTT.

This chain uses TRBV2 with TRBJ2-1; D unresolved. CDR3 length: 15 amino acids. Trimming shortened V by 2 bases and J by 2 bases, and 10 bases separated the two germline ends. Germline V gene data show CDR1 as SNHLY and CDR2 as FYNNEI. For the CDR3, the DNA is TGTGCCAGCAGTGAAAGAGCGCTTCCCTACAATGAGCAGTTCTTC. It yields the protein CASSERALPYNEQFF.

The chain joins TRBV6-5 to TRBJ1-5, with D hard to call. The CDR3 is made up of 14 amino acids. Germline values: CDR1 MNHEY, CDR2 SVGAGI. The germline V and J ends were trimmed by 7 bases and 5 bases, with 15 bases remaining between them. The CDR3, as DNA: TGTGCCAGCACTCACCCGGGAGCCCATCAGCCCCAGCATTTT. Protein product: CASTHPGAHQPQHF.

For this clone: Other DNA sequences in this specimen translate into the identical CDR3. This chain connects TRBV28 to TRBJ1-2; TRBD1 is a possible D gene (5 bases). The germline V and J ends were trimmed by 6 bases and 2 bases, with 13 bases remaining between them. The CDR3 sequence is 14 residues long. Germline V gene data show CDR1 as MDHEN and CDR2 as SYDVKM. The CDR3 nucleotides are TGTGCCAGCAGCGTAGGCCAGGGCAACTATGGCTACACCTTC. Residues: CASSVGQGNYGYTF.

The chain uses TRBV6-6 and TRBJ1-1, with TRBD1 as a possible D gene (6 bases). Germline CDR1 reads MNHNY; CDR2 reads SVGAGI (reference sequence). The CDR3 length is 14 residues. The germline V and J ends were trimmed by 5 bases and 1 base, with 11 bases remaining between them. The CDR3 DNA is TGTGCCAGCAGTCAGCAGGGGAAGAACACTGAAGCTTTCTTT. Translating it yields CASSQQGKNTEAFF.

The chain has TRBV2 and TRBJ1-6; 10 bases match TRBD1. The CDR3 runs to 15 residues. Trimming at V came to 5 bases and at J to 7 bases, leaving 5 bases not matched to a gene. Germline CDR1 reads SNHLY; CDR2 reads FYNNEI. In DNA form, the CDR3 reads TGTGCCAGCAGTATCCGGGACAGGGGAAATTCACCCCTCCACTTT. It yields the protein CASSIRDRGNSPLHF. Combining the CDR3 with reference TRBV2 and TRBJ1-6 gives the whole variable domain EPEVTQTPSHQVTQMGQEVILRCVPISNHLYFYWYRQILGQKVEFLVSFYNNEISEKSEIFDDQFSVERPDGSNFTLKIRSTKLEDSAMYFCASSIRDRGNSPLHFGNGTRLTVT.

This clone showed up just once. V is TRBV19 and J is TRBJ1-2; 8 bases match TRBD1. The junction had 12 bases not matched to a gene; V was cut back by 6 bases and J by 6 bases. This CDR3 is 15 amino acids long. Germline V lookup: CDR1 LNHDA, CDR2 SQIVND (reference sequence). Written as DNA, the CDR3 is TGTGCCAGTAGAACGATACGACAGGGGTGGGATGGCTACACCTTC. This translates into CASRTIRQGWDGYTF. Supplemented by reference TRBV19 and TRBJ1-2, the full variable domain reads DGGITQSPKYLFRKEGQNVTLSCEQNLNHDAMYWYRQDPGQGLRLIYYSQIVNDFQKGDIAEGYSVSREKKESFPLTVTSAQKNPTAFYLCASRTIRQGWDGYTFGSGTRLTVV.

The CDR3 sequence: CASSLNPLTGGTYEQYF. The CDR3 region has the DNA TGTGCCAGCAGCCTTAATCCCCTAACAGGGGGGACCTACGAGCAGTACTTC. V gene TRBV5-5 combines with J gene TRBJ2-7; 8 positions match TRBD1. The CDR3 length is 17 residues. V lost 4 bases, J lost 2 bases, and 14 bases stayed unmatched. Germline values: CDR1 SGHKS, CDR2 YYEKEE (reference sequence).

This clone came up a few times. This chain joins TRBV5-1 and TRBJ1-1, with 8 nucleotides matching TRBD1. The CDR3 contains 14 residues. Germline assignment: CDR1 SGHRS and CDR2 YFSETQ. The J segment lost 5 bases and the V segment lost 5 bases, leaving 8 bases of the junction unmatched. CDR3 in amino acids: CASSSGQGGTEAFF. CDR3 bases: TGCGCCAGCAGTTCTGGACAGGGTGGGACTGAAGCTTTCTTT. The whole variable domain, remainder taken from reference TRBV5-1 and TRBJ1-1, is KAGVTQTPRYLIKTRGQQVTLSCSPISGHRSVSWYQQTPGQGLQFLFEYFSETQRNKGNFPGRFSGRQFSNSRSEMNVSTLELGDSALYLCASSSGQGGTEAFFGQGTRLTVV.

This clone turned up a few times. The chain employs TRBV28 and TRBJ1-5; the D gene is possibly TRBD1 (5 bases). This CDR3 comprises 14 residues. The ends were cut back, 7 bases at V and 5 bases at J, with 15 bases in the middle. Germline values: CDR1 MDHEN, CDR2 SYDVKM. CDR3 amino acids: CASKSRGPYQPQHF. The CDR3 nucleotides read TGTGCCAGCAAATCTAGGGGCCCGTATCAGCCCCAGCATTTT. Looking up the rest from reference TRBV28 and TRBJ1-5 gives the full variable domain: DVKVTQSSRYLVKRTGEKVFLECVQDMDHENMFWYRQDPGLGLRLIYFSYDVKMKEKGDIPEGYSVSREKKERFSLILESASTNQTSMYLCASKSRGPYQPQHFGDGTRLSIL.

The CDR3 DNA reads as TGTGCCAGCAGTTTCACTTACGAGCAGTACTTC. Amino acids: CASSFTYEQYF. This sequence joins TRBV27 and TRBJ2-7; no clear D gene. CDR1 and CDR2 (germline): MNHEY, SMNVEV (reference sequence). Between the trimmed V and J ends, which lost 3 bases and 4 bases, there was a span of 4 bases. The CDR3 runs to 11 residues.

V gene TRBV10-2 combines with J gene TRBJ2-1, with 7 nucleotides matching TRBD1. After removal of 3 bases from V and 4 bases from J, the junction contained 3 bases not matched to a gene. CDR1 is WSHSY, CDR2 SAAADI, per germline. This CDR3 region has 14 residues. For the CDR3, the DNA is TGCGCCAGCAGTGAAGACAGGGTATACAATGAGCAGTTCTTC. Translating it yields CASSEDRVYNEQFF.